This T cell receptor beta chain was observed in a study of blood T cell repertoires in COVID-19. Study-level information: Italy, Spain and the United States were the sources of the convalescent and acute COVID-19 samples. PBMCs, B-cell-depleted T cells, or T cells provided the cDNA or gDNA that made up the material.

Sequencing used immunoSEQ multiplex PCR; TCRdb keeps in-frame clones, though not all of them. The sample lists more than 200,000 clones; around nine tenths were seen once. Sequenced input: peripheral blood. The TCR was taken from a man older than 75 with acute or convalescent COVID-19.

The CDR3 sequence: CASSPDRVETGELFF. The CDR3 nucleotides are TGTGCCAGCAGTCCGGACAGGGTTGAGACCGGGGAGCTGTTTTTT. The gene calls are TRBV27 and TRBJ2-2; the match to TRBD1 covers 8 bases. The germline CDR1 and CDR2 sequences are MNHEY and SMNVEV (reference sequence). V was pared by 5 bases and J by 5 bases, with 7 bases of the junction left unmatched. The CDR3 has 15 amino acids.